The following is a TCR beta chain sequence with its context. The antigen is undetermined. The data are from a study of cytomegalovirus exposure and HLA in healthy donors. Study-wide findings and caveats: With later analysis, a missense DCLRE1C variant became linked to TCR beta V- and J-gene trimming.

CDR3 length: 14 amino acids. Germline trimming cut 1 base from V and 7 bases from J; bases unmatched to any gene: 4. Germline CDR1 reads GTSNPN; CDR2 reads SVGIG (reference sequence). PCR was performed using 60 Vbeta and 13 Jbeta primers. Per the study methods: Later, 75 million to 100 million unique TCR beta chains were counted in an analysis, and about 12 million of them were shared. Assay used: immunoSEQ multiplex PCR; TCRdb lists only in-frame clones, some missing. That table supplies the V and J calls and clone size; D and trimming were determined from the DNA. The repertoire holds around 100,000 clones, with roughly 80% as singletons.

The rearrangement uses TRBV30 and TRBJ1-6; 7 bases are a match to TRBD1. This clonotype was obtained from a female donor in good health and CMV-seropositive. What was sequenced was PBMCs. Here the CDR3 reads CAWSGQGKNSPLHF. The CDR3, as DNA: TGTGCCTGGAGTGGACAGGGTAAAAATTCACCCCTCCACTTT.